These 20 T cell receptor beta chains share one sample of origin, sequenced in a study of cytomegalovirus exposure and HLA in healthy donors. In the PCR, 60 Vbeta and 13 Jbeta primers were used. This table comes from immunoSEQ multiplex PCR, and its TCRdb copy is limited to in-frame clones, with some not included. The sample totals about 100,000 clones; its top ten clones hold approximately 6%. Sequenced sample: PBMCs. These receptor sequences come from a girl aged 5 to 17 in good health and CMV-seropositive.

The V call is TRBV14, the J call TRBJ2-1; D is possibly TRBD2 (6 bases). CDR1 is SGHDN, CDR2 FVKESK, per germline. Trimming took off 3 bases at V and 6 bases at J, with 18 bases between the two ends. The CDR3 length is 16 residues. The CDR3 loop is CASSHKSRLVGNEQFF. DNA of the CDR3: TGTGCCAGCAGCCATAAGTCTAGACTAGTGGGCAATGAGCAGTTCTTC.

This chain connects TRBV7-9 to TRBJ2-5; the D is unclear. CDR1 and CDR2 from the germline V gene are SEHNR and FQNEAQ (reference sequence). V lost 4 bases and J lost 3, with 6 bases in between. The CDR3 has 12 amino acids. The DNA for the CDR3 is TGTGCCAGCAGCTCCCTTAAAGAGACCCAGTACTTC. It codes for CASSSLKETQYF.

This sequence joins TRBV4-3 and TRBJ2-7, with 7 bases aligning to TRBD1. Germline CDR1 reads LGHNA; CDR2 reads YSLEER. V lost 8 bases to trimming and J lost 6 bases; unmatched junction nucleotides: 13. The CDR3 totals 14 residues. CDR3 amino acids: CASGPDRSSSEQYF. The CDR3 DNA reads TGCGCCAGCGGACCGGACAGGTCTTCGAGCGAGCAGTACTTC.

The chain uses TRBV29-1 and TRBJ1-1; no reliable D call. The CDR3 covers 12 residues. The V gene lost 7 bases and the J gene lost 0 bases, with 9 bases spanning the gap. The germline CDR1 and CDR2 sequences are SQVTM and ANQGSEA. CDR3 sequence reads: CSGRTMNTEAFF. The CDR3 nucleotides are TGCAGCGGTCGGACTATGAACACTGAAGCTTTCTTT. Full variable domain (missing parts from reference TRBV29-1 and TRBJ1-1): SAVISQKPSRDICQRGTSLTIQCQVDSQVTMMFWYRQQPGQSLTLIATANQGSEATYESGFVIDKFPISRPNLTFSTLTVSNMSPEDSSIYLCSGRTMNTEAFFGQGTRLTVV.

J is TRBJ2-5 and V is TRBV5-1; 8 bases align to TRBD1. The J segment lost 3 bases and the V segment lost 4 bases, leaving 5 bases of the junction unmatched. Germline V gene lookup returns CDR1 SGHRS and CDR2 YFSETQ. The CDR3 loop spans 14 amino acids. The CDR3 is CASSADRGEETQYF. CDR3 in DNA: TGCGCCAGCAGCGCTGACAGGGGAGAAGAGACCCAGTACTTC.

The chain carries TRBV6-5 and TRBJ2-1; 7 bases agree with TRBD2. The junction had 6 bases not matched to a gene; V was cut back by 3 bases and J by 10 bases. CDR1 MNHEY and CDR2 SVGAGI come from the germline V gene. This CDR3 is built from 13 residues. CDR3 nucleotide sequence: TGTGCCAGCAGTTATACTAGCGCTGGGGAGCAGTTCTTC. It is translated as CASSYTSAGEQFF.

The V call is TRBV27, the J call TRBJ1-4; unclear D gene. CDR1 and CDR2 (germline): MNHEY, SMNVEV (reference sequence). Trimming took 4 bases from V and 5 from J, leaving 11 bases between them. The CDR3 totals 14 residues. The CDR3: CASSSSRRNEKLFF. The CDR3 DNA is TGTGCCAGCAGTTCCTCGCGGAGGAATGAAAAACTGTTTTTT. The full variable domain, completed using reference TRBV27 and TRBJ1-4, is EAQVTQNPRYLITVTGKKLTVTCSQNMNHEYMSWYRQDPGLGLRQIYYSMNVEVTDKGDVPEGYKVSRKEKRNFPLILESPSPNQTSLYFCASSSSRRNEKLFFGSGTQLSVL.

J is TRBJ2-5 and V is TRBV2, with 8 bases identical to TRBD1. There are 13 residues in the CDR3. Germline values: CDR1 SNHLY, CDR2 FYNNEI. V lost 8 bases, J lost 3 bases, and 5 bases stayed unmatched. CDR3 sequence: CASLGQGKETQYF. DNA of the CDR3: TGTGCCAGCTTAGGACAGGGAAAAGAGACCCAGTACTTC.

This rearrangement joins TRBV2 to TRBJ1-4; 9 nucleotides match TRBD1. Losses at the gene ends were 8 bases for V and 4 bases for J; bases not matched to a gene: 5. The germline CDR1 and CDR2 sequences are SNHLY and FYNNEI. CDR3 length: 14 amino acids. CDR3 DNA: TGTGCCAGCCAAGCGGGACAGGGTAATGAAAAACTGTTTTTT. Protein product: CASQAGQGNEKLFF.

The rearrangement uses TRBV4-2 and TRBJ1-3; TRBD1 is a possible D gene (6 bases). CDR1 is LGHNA, CDR2 YNFKEQ, per germline. Trimming left V 0 bases short and J 3 bases short, with 12 bases between. The CDR3 is 16 amino acids. The CDR3 bases are TGTGCCAGCAGCCAAGATGTGGGGGCTAGTGGAAACACCATATATTTT. Protein: CASSQDVGASGNTIYF.

The chain uses TRBV11-1 and TRBJ1-2; 10 positions agree with TRBD1. The germline V gene encodes CDR1 SGHAT and CDR2 FQDESV (reference sequence). V gave up 5 bases and J gave up 5 bases; unmatched junction bases: 5. This CDR3 contains 14 residues. In nucleotides, the CDR3 is TGTGCCAGCAGCCCCCGGGACAGGGGTTATGGCTACACCTTC. Amino acids: CASSPRDRGYGYTF.

This chain joins TRBV6-5 and TRBJ1-4; a possible D gene is TRBD1 (6 bases). Between the trimmed V and J ends, which lost 2 bases and 7 bases, there was a span of 14 bases. CDR1 and CDR2 (germline): MNHEY, SVGAGI. This CDR3 region has 15 residues. The CDR3 coding sequence is TGTGCCAGCAGTTACGTAGGGGCCAGGGGTGAAAAACTGTTTTTT. Encoded protein: CASSYVGARGEKLFF.

The genes are TRBV9 and TRBJ2-2; maybe TRBD2 (6 bases). The CDR3 contains 14 residues. In germline, CDR1 is SGDLS, CDR2 YYNGEE. Trimming removed 0 bases from V and 5 bases from J, with 8 bases in between. The CDR3 protein is CASSVVGGTGELFF. CDR3 in DNA: TGTGCCAGCAGCGTAGTGGGGGGTACCGGGGAGCTGTTTTTT.

This chain joins TRBV15 and TRBJ1-3, with a weak D call TRBD1 (5 bases). The CDR3 is made up of 15 amino acids. Per germline, CDR1 LNHNV and CDR2 YYDKDF (reference sequence). The V gene lost 1 base and the J gene lost 2 bases, with 9 bases spanning the gap. The CDR3 sequence is CATSRAGGTGNTIYF. The CDR3 DNA sequence: TGTGCCACCAGCAGAGCCGGGGGGACTGGAAACACCATATATTTT.

V gene TRBV6-1 combines with J gene TRBJ2-6, with 8 bases matching TRBD1. The CDR3 spans 17 residues. Germline V CDR1 and CDR2: MNHNS, SASEGT. The J segment lost 1 base and the V segment lost 1 base, leaving 3 bases of the junction unmatched. The chain's CDR3 is CASSEGTGSSGANVLTF. CDR3 in DNA: TGTGCCAGCAGTGAAGGGACAGGGTCTTCTGGGGCCAACGTCCTGACTTTC.

The chain combines TRBV7-3 with TRBJ1-2; D is unclear. The CDR3 spans 13 residues. The germline V and J ends were trimmed by 1 base and 2 bases, with 5 bases remaining between them. Germline V CDR1 and CDR2: SGHTA, FQGTGA. The chain's CDR3 is CASSLNGNYGYTF. DNA for the CDR3: TGTGCCAGCAGCTTAAACGGGAACTATGGCTACACCTTC.

The chain links TRBV28 to TRBJ1-1; D is perhaps TRBD1 (6 bases). This CDR3 region has 14 residues. Germline CDR1 is MDHEN and CDR2 is SYDVKM. V was pared by 2 bases and J by 4 bases, with 11 bases between. CDR3 amino acids: CASSLGGQPTEAFF. For the CDR3, the DNA is TGTGCCAGCAGTTTAGGGGGCCAGCCCACTGAAGCTTTCTTT.

The rearrangement joins TRBV7-6 to TRBJ2-7, with D maybe TRBD2 (5 bases). The CDR3 runs to 13 residues. Germline CDR1 reads SGHVS; CDR2 reads FNYEAQ. V shed 4 bases and J shed 5 bases, with 12 bases lying between them. CDR3 amino acids: CASSYGLADEQYF. The CDR3, as DNA: TGTGCCAGCAGCTACGGACTGGCAGACGAGCAGTACTTC.

For the CDR3, the DNA is TGTGCCAGCGAGGGACAGGGGAGGAATGGCTACACCTTC. This translates into CASEGQGRNGYTF. The chain recombines TRBV2 with TRBJ1-2, with 10 bases that match TRBD1. CDR1 is SNHLY and CDR2 is FYNNEI in the germline V gene. The CDR3 consists of 13 residues. V gave up 8 bases and J gave up 6 bases; unmatched junction bases: 6.

The CDR3 sequence is CASSLTTGAGDTQYF. The CDR3 nucleotides read TGCGCCAGCAGCTTAACGACAGGGGCCGGGGATACGCAGTATTTT. The chain combines TRBV5-1 with TRBJ2-3; 8 positions agree with TRBD1. The V gene's germline CDR1 is SGHRS and CDR2 YFSETQ. J was trimmed by 6 bases and V by 2 bases; bases with no gene match: 8. The CDR3 length is 15 residues.